The sequence of this T cell receptor beta chain was determined in a study of blood T cells in healthy people across ages. This CDR3 region has 15 residues. The germline V gene encodes CDR1 KGHDR and CDR2 SFDVKD. Deletions cut 9 bases from V and 2 bases from J, with 17 bases between. Sample-barcoded 5' priming and a J-beta primer mix drove a second PCR of roughly 6 to 12 cycles. Each CDR3 protein gets one entry after TCRdb re-called the 5' RACE reads with MiXCR. This table has roughly 800,000 distinct CDR3 sequences, roughly 64% appearing once. The receptor's source is a young man in good health. This chain connects TRBV24-1 to TRBJ2-3; unclear D gene. Input material: blood. In DNA, the CDR3 is TGTGCCACCCAGTCCTCTATGACCTTCACAGATACGCAGTATTTT. Translating gives CATQSSMTFTDTQYF.